One and the same sample provided the 11 T cell receptor beta chains below, sequenced in a study of blood T cell repertoires in COVID-19 (dated by TCRdb to the early 2020s). Preparation of the library involved the immunoSEQ multiplex PCR assay. The clones in this table, taken by TCRdb from immuneACCESS, are in-frame only. Not every clone is retained; where verified, under half of the shortfall comes from an unresolved V gene, and the cause of the rest is unknown. This sample is represented by some 170,000 clones; approximately 80% of them were singletons. The ten largest clones take up around 6.7% of the sample. The specimen sequenced was peripheral blood. Receptors were obtained from a woman aged 40-49 years with COVID-19, enrolled during active disease.

This clone was recorded only once. V gene TRBV19 combines with J gene TRBJ1-1; no definite D call. The CDR3 consists of 15 residues. Germline CDR1 LNHDA, CDR2 SQIVND (reference sequence). The V and J ends lost 7 bases and 1 base respectively, with 16 bases between them. The CDR3 spells CASTAGPGPNTEAFF. The CDR3 DNA follows: TGTGCCAGTACCGCGGGCCCTGGACCGAACACTGAAGCTTTCTTT.

The genes are TRBV15 and TRBJ1-6, with D possibly being TRBD1 (5 bases). This CDR3 region has 15 residues. CDR1 is LNHNV and CDR2 is YYDKDF in the germline V gene (reference sequence). V lost 2 bases and J 7 bases, leaving 12 bases between the germline ends. The CDR3 DNA reads as TGTGCCACCAGCAGACCAGACAGTCAAAATTCACCCCTCCACTTT. This codes for CATSRPDSQNSPLHF.

J is TRBJ1-1 and V is TRBV7-2, with a possible D match to TRBD1 (5 bases). Germline V gives CDR1 SGHTA, CDR2 FQGNSA. V shed 5 bases and J shed 7 bases, with 20 bases lying between them. The CDR3 spans 15 residues. In nucleotides, the CDR3 is TGTGCCAGCAGCCTAATTCAGCAGTGGGGCTTTGAAGCTTTCTTT. Its translation is CASSLIQQWGFEAFF.

This clone was seen a single time. The gene calls are TRBV7-3 and TRBJ2-7, with TRBD1 matching 11 bases. The CDR3 is made up of 14 amino acids. With V trimmed by 4 bases and J by 4 bases, 3 bases remained unmatched. CDR1 is SGHTA, CDR2 FQGTGA, per germline. In DNA, the CDR3 is TGTGCCAGCAGCTGGGGACAGGGGGGATACGAGCAGTACTTC. Its translation: CASSWGQGGYEQYF.

This chain joins TRBV6-5 and TRBJ2-3, with a possible D match to TRBD2 (6 bases). The V end was cut by 5 bases, the J end by 1 base, with 13 bases between. Germline V gene sequence: CDR1 MNHEY, CDR2 SVGAGI. The CDR3 has 15 residues. CDR3 region: CASSRDLTRTDTQYF. The CDR3 DNA reads TGTGCCAGCAGTCGGGACTTGACTCGCACAGATACGCAGTATTTT.

This rearrangement joins TRBV10-3 to TRBJ2-7; 8 nucleotides align to TRBD1. The CDR3 spans 16 residues. Trimming took 1 base from V and 0 from J; bases not matched to a gene: 5. Germline CDR1 reads ENHRY; CDR2 reads SYGVKD. CDR3 loop: CAISEFETGASYEQYF. The DNA for the CDR3 is TGTGCCATCAGTGAGTTCGAGACAGGGGCCTCCTACGAGCAGTACTTC.

This chain uses TRBV10-1 with TRBJ2-7; D perhaps matches TRBD1 (6 bases). Between the trimmed V and J ends, which lost 7 bases and 3 bases, there was a span of 16 bases. CDR3 length: 14 amino acids. Germline V gene data show CDR1 as WNHNN and CDR2 as SYGVQD (reference sequence). CDR3 in amino acids: CASMIRPGDYEQYF. Here the CDR3 DNA reads TGCGCCAGCATGATACGTCCAGGGGACTACGAGCAGTACTTC.

This clone was seen a handful of times. Here the CDR3 reads CASSWEQGTEAFF. CDR3 nucleotides: TGTGCCAGCAGCTGGGAACAGGGCACTGAAGCTTTCTTT. This chain uses TRBV11-3 with TRBJ1-1, with D possibly matching TRBD1 (6 bases). The CDR3 has 13 residues. The germline gives CDR1 SGHNT, CDR2 YENEEA. The germline V and J ends were trimmed by 4 bases and 4 bases, with 10 bases remaining between them.

The gene calls are TRBV5-1 and TRBJ1-4; 7 positions match TRBD1. The germline V gene encodes CDR1 SGHRS and CDR2 YFSETQ. This CDR3 is built from 16 residues. The V and J ends lost 0 bases and 4 bases, in that order; junction bases with no gene match: 6. The CDR3 DNA is TGCGCCAGCAGCTTGGGGACAGGCTCTAATAATGAAAAACTGTTTTTT. Translated, it gives CASSLGTGSNNEKLFF.

The chain carries TRBV5-1 and TRBJ2-3, with TRBD1 matching 7 bases. CDR3 length: 14 residues. Trimming removed 7 bases from V and 2 bases from J; junction bases left unmatched: 7. Germline CDR1 reads SGHRS; CDR2 reads YFSETQ. The CDR3 bases are TGCGCCAGCCGTAAGGGACAGTACACAGATACGCAGTATTTT. It encodes CASRKGQYTDTQYF.

This clone has a handful of counts. This CDR3 is CASKDRDTGELFF. CDR3 in DNA: TGTGCCAGCAAGGACAGGGACACCGGGGAGCTGTTTTTT. The chain couples TRBV6-4 to TRBJ2-2, with 8 bases fitting TRBD1. This CDR3 comprises 13 residues. After removal of 7 bases from V and 3 bases from J, the junction contained 1 base not matched to a gene. CDR1 is MRHNA and CDR2 is SNTAGT in the germline V gene.